These 32 T cell receptor beta chains originate from one sample sequenced in a study of blood T cell repertoires in COVID-19. Assay used: immunoSEQ multiplex PCR; TCRdb lists only in-frame clones, some missing. The sample holds a few hundred thousand clones; 80% to 90% are singletons and the top ten take under 1.5%. The sequencing sample was made of peripheral blood. These receptor sequences come from a woman in her thirties or forties who had recovered from COVID-19.

The V gene is TRBV28, the J gene TRBJ1-1; D call uncertain. Germline CDR1 and CDR2: MDHEN and SYDVKM. Between the trimmed V and J ends, which lost 2 bases and 11 bases, there was a span of 30 bases. The CDR3 runs 18 residues. The CDR3 reads CASSLSLPDPNREKWAFF. CDR3 nucleotides: TGTGCCAGCAGTTTAAGTTTACCGGATCCTAACCGGGAAAAATGGGCTTTCTTT.

J is TRBJ2-5 and V is TRBV5-4; 9 nucleotides match TRBD2. Germline loops: CDR1 SGHNT, CDR2 YYREEE (reference sequence). V lost 4 bases, J lost 3 bases, and 13 bases stayed unmatched. The CDR3 length is 17 residues. Here the CDR3 reads CASSLSTSGLGEETQYF. The CDR3 DNA is TGTGCCAGCAGCCTCTCGACTAGCGGCCTCGGGGAAGAGACCCAGTACTTC.

This chain joins TRBV28 and TRBJ1-1; D remains unclear. The CDR3 runs to 12 residues. Per germline, CDR1 MDHEN and CDR2 SYDVKM. Trimming removed 2 bases at V and 3 bases at J, with 4 bases between. CDR3 sequence reads: CASSLPDTEAFF. In nucleotides, the CDR3 is TGTGCCAGCAGTTTACCGGACACTGAAGCTTTCTTT.

This clone was observed a single time. The chain has TRBV6-2 or TRBV6-3 and TRBJ1-1; 7 bases line up with TRBD1. Germline CDR1 MNHEY, CDR2 SVGEGT. This CDR3 has 13 amino acids. V gave up 3 bases and J gave up 4 bases; unmatched junction bases: 2. The CDR3 region is CASSYQGGTEAFF. CDR3 nucleotides: TGTGCCAGCAGTTATCAGGGGGGCACTGAAGCTTTCTTT.

The chain links TRBV20-1 to TRBJ1-2; 9 bases align to TRBD1. CDR1 is DFQATT and CDR2 is SNEGSKA in the germline V gene (reference sequence). V trimming: 3 bases; J trimming: 4 bases; junction bases outside the gene matches: 6. This CDR3 is 14 amino acids long. CDR3 region: CSASTGGDGYGYTF. CDR3 DNA sequence: TGCAGTGCTAGTACAGGGGGCGACGGCTATGGCTACACCTTC.

The chain has TRBV5-1 and TRBJ1-1, with TRBD1 as a possible D gene (6 bases). In germline, CDR1 is SGHRS, CDR2 YFSETQ. The germline V and J ends were trimmed by 0 bases and 7 bases, with 16 bases remaining between them. The CDR3 consists of 15 residues. CDR3 protein: CASSLAVVGAIEAFF. CDR3 bases: TGCGCCAGCAGCTTGGCGGTTGTGGGGGCGATTGAAGCTTTCTTT. Looking up the rest from reference TRBV5-1 and TRBJ1-1 gives the full variable domain: KAGVTQTPRYLIKTRGQQVTLSCSPISGHRSVSWYQQTPGQGLQFLFEYFSETQRNKGNFPGRFSGRQFSNSRSEMNVSTLELGDSALYLCASSLAVVGAIEAFFGQGTRLTVV.

This sequence joins TRBV3-1 (or the pseudogene TRBV3-2) and TRBJ2-2; 7 bases fit TRBD2. The CDR3 contains 17 residues. Germline loops: CDR1 LGHDT, CDR2 YNNKEL (reference sequence). V lost 3 bases, J lost 4 bases, and 11 bases stayed unmatched. Here the CDR3 DNA reads TGTGCCAGCAGCCACCGAGGCTGGGGGGGGTCCACCGGGGAGCTGTTTTTT. Translation: CASSHRGWGGSTGELFF.

The V call is TRBV6-5, the J call TRBJ2-7; unclear D gene. V dropped 0 bases and J dropped 3 bases, with 6 bases sitting between them. CDR3 size: 13 residues. Germline CDR1 and CDR2: MNHEY and SVGAGI. The CDR3 DNA reads as TGTGCCAGCAGTTACTCCGGTTTCTACGAGCAGTACTTC. Encoded protein: CASSYSGFYEQYF.

The chain couples TRBV19 to TRBJ2-5; D might be TRBD1 (5 bases). The CDR3 spans 15 residues. The germline gives CDR1 LNHDA, CDR2 SQIVND (reference sequence). Between the trimmed V and J ends, which lost 1 base and 10 bases, there was a span of 19 bases. This CDR3 reads CASSIAVTTPRDQYF. CDR3 in DNA: TGTGCCAGTAGTATAGCCGTCACTACCCCCAGGGACCAGTACTTC. The full variable domain, completed using reference TRBV19 and TRBJ2-5, is DGGITQSPKYLFRKEGQNVTLSCEQNLNHDAMYWYRQDPGQGLRLIYYSQIVNDFQKGDIAEGYSVSREKKESFPLTVTSAQKNPTAFYLCASSIAVTTPRDQYFGPGTRLLVL.

This chain connects TRBV19 to TRBJ2-5; 9 nucleotides match TRBD2. Germline trimming cut 6 bases from V and 2 bases from J; bases unmatched to any gene: 10. The CDR3 sequence is 16 residues long. The germline CDR1 and CDR2 sequences are LNHDA and SQIVND (reference sequence). The CDR3 loop reads CASSTSVSGGQETQYF. CDR3 DNA sequence: TGTGCCAGTAGCACCTCGGTGAGCGGGGGGCAAGAGACCCAGTACTTC.

V is TRBV5-6 and J is TRBJ1-2; weak D call: TRBD1 (5 bases). The CDR3 length is 15 residues. The V gene's germline CDR1 is SGHDT and CDR2 YYEEEE. Trimming shortened V by 3 bases and J by 0 bases, and 12 bases separated the two germline ends. The CDR3 spells CASSWGSVANYGYTF. The CDR3 nucleotides read TGTGCCAGCAGCTGGGGCTCGGTCGCTAACTATGGCTACACCTTC.

The V gene is TRBV4-1, the J gene TRBJ2-5, with 9 bases identical to TRBD1. Unmatched junction bases numbered 5, after V lost 1 base and J lost 5 bases. In germline, CDR1 is MGHRA, CDR2 YSYEKL. CDR3 length: 15 amino acids. The CDR3 sequence: CASSQGTGVGETQYF. Written as DNA, the CDR3 is TGCGCCAGCAGCCAAGGGACAGGGGTTGGGGAGACCCAGTACTTC.

The chain links TRBV7-2 to TRBJ1-2, with no clear D. This CDR3 region has 16 residues. V lost 5 bases, J lost 0 bases, and 16 bases lay in between. Germline CDR1 is SGHTA and CDR2 is FQGNSA. The CDR3 bases are TGTGCCAGCAGCCCCGGAGGGAGTTCAGCTAACTATGGCTACACCTTC. This codes for CASSPGGSSANYGYTF. The full variable domain, with the rest looked up from reference TRBV7-2 and TRBJ1-2, is GAGVSQSPSNKVTEKGKDVELRCDPISGHTALYWYRQSLGQGLEFLIYFQGNSAPDKSGLPSDRFSAERTGGSVSTLTIQRTQQEDSAVYLCASSPGGSSANYGYTFGSGTRLTVV.

This CDR3 reads CASSEDREAFYEQYF. In nucleotides, the CDR3 is TGTGCCAGCAGTGAGGACAGGGAGGCTTTCTACGAGCAGTACTTC. The rearrangement uses TRBV2 and TRBJ2-7, with 8 bases aligning to TRBD1. J gave up 3 bases and V 3 bases, and 7 bases lay outside the gene matches. The CDR3 extends over 15 amino acids. CDR1 and CDR2 (germline): SNHLY, FYNNEI.

This clone was observed a single time. The V and J genes are TRBV6-2 or TRBV6-3 and TRBJ1-2; D unresolved. Trimming cost V 2 bases and J 6 bases, with 13 bases left between them. Germline V lookup: CDR1 MNHEY, CDR2 SVGEGT. The CDR3 totals 14 residues. The CDR3, as DNA: TGTGCCAGCAGTTACAAAGGCGGGGTAGATGGCTACACCTTC. Residues: CASSYKGGVDGYTF.

The count of this clone is one. The sample holds other DNA sequences that translate to the same CDR3. The gene calls are TRBV5-1 and TRBJ1-1, with 8 bases lining up with TRBD1. Trimming took 3 bases from V and 0 from J; bases not matched to a gene: 1. Germline V gene lookup returns CDR1 SGHRS and CDR2 YFSETQ. The CDR3 is made up of 14 amino acids. CDR3 DNA: TGCGCCAGCAGCTCGACAGGGGTGAACACTGAAGCTTTCTTT. This translates into CASSSTGVNTEAFF.

The count of this clone is one. J is TRBJ2-7 and V is TRBV7-2; 8 nucleotides align to TRBD1. This CDR3 is built from 14 residues. The J segment lost 0 bases and the V segment lost 6 bases, leaving 4 bases of the junction unmatched. Looked up from germline, CDR1 is SGHTA and CDR2 is FQGNSA. The CDR3 coding sequence is TGTGCCAGCAGGGACAGGGCGCTCTCCTACGAGCAGTACTTC. This encodes CASRDRALSYEQYF.

This chain joins TRBV28 and TRBJ2-7, with D possibly matching TRBD2 (5 bases). V dropped 8 bases and J dropped 4 bases, with 15 bases sitting between them. This CDR3 is built from 13 residues. CDR1 MDHEN and CDR2 SYDVKM come from the germline V gene. In nucleotides, the CDR3 is TGTGCCAGCGCCGGGGTCTCGTTTTACGAGCAGTACTTC. Translating gives CASAGVSFYEQYF.

On this clone itself: Other DNA sequences from this sample encode an identical CDR3 as well. CDR3 DNA: TGTGCCAGCAGCTTAGTCGGGGTAGCGGGCAACACCATATATTTT. Translating gives CASSLVGVAGNTIYF. The chain carries TRBV7-2 and TRBJ1-3; no clear D gene. V was trimmed by 1 base and J by 7 bases, leaving 14 bases between them. The CDR3 totals 15 residues. Germline V lookup: CDR1 SGHTA, CDR2 FQGNSA.

The chain has TRBV5-8 and TRBJ1-5; D perhaps matches TRBD1 (6 bases). Germline CDR1 is SGHTS and CDR2 is YDEGEE. This CDR3 is built from 14 residues. Trimming shortened V by 4 bases and J by 9 bases, and 17 bases separated the two germline ends. This CDR3 is CASSLQGNVGPQHF. Here the CDR3 DNA reads TGTGCCAGCAGCCTCCAGGGGAATGTGGGGCCCCAGCATTTT.

This chain connects TRBV5-1 to TRBJ1-1; D is uncertain. CDR1 and CDR2 from the germline V gene are SGHRS and YFSETQ. Trimming cost V 6 bases and J 1 base, with 13 bases left between them. The CDR3 length is 14 residues. The CDR3 DNA reads as TGCGCCAGCAAGGCGGGGAGACAGAACACTGAAGCTTTCTTT. Its protein is CASKAGRQNTEAFF.

The genes are TRBV4-3 and TRBJ1-1, with D uncertain. Germline CDR1 and CDR2: LGHNA and YSLEER. The CDR3 contains 13 residues. V was clipped by 1 base and J by 9 bases, with 12 bases between them. In DNA, the CDR3 is TGCGCCAGCAGCCAAGTAGCTCATGGAAAAGCTTTCTTT. Translated: CASSQVAHGKAFF.

This clone was seen more than once but under ten times. The chain carries TRBV5-4 and TRBJ2-7; TRBD1 is a possible D gene (5 bases). The CDR3 consists of 15 residues. V lost 6 bases and J 1 base, leaving 17 bases between the germline ends. Germline V lookup: CDR1 SGHNT, CDR2 YYREEE (reference sequence). CDR3 region: CASIPGPDSSYEQYF. In DNA form, the CDR3 reads TGTGCCAGCATCCCTGGGCCCGACAGTTCCTACGAGCAGTACTTC.

The chain is built from TRBV19 and TRBJ2-7, with 7 bases that match TRBD1. CDR1 LNHDA and CDR2 SQIVND come from the germline V gene (reference sequence). Unmatched junction bases numbered 3, after V lost 1 base and J lost 0 bases. The CDR3 contains 15 residues. The CDR3 DNA sequence: TGTGCCAGTAGTATAGCGGGGACAGACTCCTACGAGCAGTACTTC. The encoded protein is CASSIAGTDSYEQYF. The whole variable domain, filled in from reference TRBV19 and TRBJ2-7, reads DGGITQSPKYLFRKEGQNVTLSCEQNLNHDAMYWYRQDPGQGLRLIYYSQIVNDFQKGDIAEGYSVSREKKESFPLTVTSAQKNPTAFYLCASSIAGTDSYEQYFGPGTRLTVT.

The sample holds a few counts of this clone. This sequence joins TRBV2 and TRBJ1-5; D gene unclear. Germline V gene data show CDR1 as SNHLY and CDR2 as FYNNEI. The CDR3 length is 13 residues. V dropped 2 bases and J dropped 0 bases, with 2 bases sitting between them. The CDR3 region has the DNA TGTGCCAGCAGTGAACTTAGCAATCAGCCCCAGCATTTT. It is translated as CASSELSNQPQHF. The variable domain in full, completed from reference TRBV2 and TRBJ1-5, reads EPEVTQTPSHQVTQMGQEVILRCVPISNHLYFYWYRQILGQKVEFLVSFYNNEISEKSEIFDDQFSVERPDGSNFTLKIRSTKLEDSAMYFCASSELSNQPQHFGDGTRLSIL.

The chain joins TRBV12-3 or TRBV12-4 to TRBJ2-1, with 10 nucleotides matching TRBD1. Losses at the gene ends were 6 bases for V and 7 bases for J; bases not matched to a gene: 3. The CDR3 has 13 amino acids. The CDR3 is CASSGQGGNEQFF. In DNA form, the CDR3 reads TGTGCCAGCAGCGGACAGGGGGGTAATGAGCAGTTCTTC.

This chain links TRBV6-2 or TRBV6-3 with TRBJ2-1; 11 nucleotides align to TRBD2. V lost 4 bases and J lost 8; bases outside the gene matches: 4. The CDR3 has 14 residues. Looked up from germline, CDR1 is MNHEY and CDR2 is SVGEGT. The CDR3 sequence is CASSSLAGGYEQFF. Here the CDR3 DNA reads TGTGCCAGCAGTTCGCTAGCGGGGGGCTATGAGCAGTTCTTC.

The chain employs TRBV18 and TRBJ2-1; 8 bases line up with TRBD2. The V segment lost 0 bases and the J segment 7 bases; nucleotides outside the gene matches: 8. From germline, CDR1 is KGHSH and CDR2 LQKENI. This CDR3 comprises 16 residues. The CDR3 loop is CASSPPRAGGINEQFF. CDR3 nucleotide sequence: TGTGCCAGCTCACCACCTCGGGCGGGGGGTATTAATGAGCAGTTCTTC.

The V gene is TRBV5-6, the J gene TRBJ1-1; D may be TRBD1 (6 bases). Germline V lookup: CDR1 SGHDT, CDR2 YYEEEE. The CDR3 covers 13 residues. With 3 bases removed from V and 10 bases from J, the gap between germline ends came to 16 bases. CDR3 coding DNA: TGTGCCAGCAGCTACTTTGGGGGCTCGGGAGCTTTCTTT. Translated, it gives CASSYFGGSGAFF.

The chain is built from TRBV7-9 and TRBJ1-2; no firm D call. The CDR3 is 13 amino acids. CDR1 is SEHNR, CDR2 FQNEAQ, per germline (reference sequence). V was trimmed by 1 base and J by 8 bases, leaving 11 bases between them. In nucleotides, the CDR3 is TGTGCCAGCAGCTTAGGTCTACGAGCCGGCTACACCTTC. Translated: CASSLGLRAGYTF.

The V and J genes are TRBV2 and TRBJ2-1; D perhaps matches TRBD1 (5 bases). Germline lookup yields CDR1 SNHLY and CDR2 FYNNEI. The ends were cut back, 10 bases at V and 3 bases at J, with 10 bases in the middle. The CDR3 loop spans 12 amino acids. In nucleotides, the CDR3 is TGTGCCACATCACAGGACTACAATGAGCAGTTCTTC. Protein product: CATSQDYNEQFF.

This clone was recorded only once. J is TRBJ1-2 and V is TRBV18, with 11 bases identical to TRBD1. Germline V CDR1 and CDR2: KGHSH, LQKENI. The J segment lost 7 bases and the V segment lost 3 bases, leaving 4 bases of the junction unmatched. The CDR3 is 14 amino acids. In nucleotides, the CDR3 is TGTGCCAGCTCACCGGGACAGGGGGAAGGTGGCTACACCTTC. As protein: CASSPGQGEGGYTF.